The present T cell receptor (beta chain) was sequenced within a study of cytomegalovirus exposure and HLA in healthy donors. Overall study findings and caveats: The authors excluded some V segments, including TRBV6-2 and TRBV6-3, as indistinguishable. In all likelihood, a cluster of highly shared sequence variants was a sequencing artifact. Analysis was performed later, and it showed HLA-associated TCR beta chains to be more clonally expanded than equally common others.

Primers for the PCR totalled 60 Vbeta and 13 Jbeta. The data were produced by immunoSEQ multiplex PCR, yet TCRdb's version contains in-frame clones alone and is incomplete. This sample has 100,000 or so clones, with approximately 80% found just once. A few counts support this clone. Its antigen remains unidentified. Germline lookup yields CDR1 SGHNT and CDR2 YYREEE (reference sequence). Trimming shortened V by 0 bases and J by 7 bases, and 16 bases separated the two germline ends. CDR3 length: 16 residues. This receptor was obtained from a male donor in good health and CMV-seropositive. The chain combines TRBV5-4 with TRBJ2-2; D remains unclear. The sample taken for sequencing was PBMCs. CDR3: CASSLASAAINGELFF. The CDR3 DNA reads as TGTGCCAGCAGCTTGGCCAGCGCAGCCATTAACGGGGAGCTGTTTTTT.